The rows below give T cell receptor beta chains drawn from one sample of a study of cytomegalovirus exposure and HLA in healthy donors. Data came from immunoSEQ multiplex PCR; TCRdb stores just in-frame clones and leaves some out. The sample includes 200,000 to 300,000 clones, approximately 84% seen only once; the top ten take 1.5% to 2.5%. Sequencing was done on a sample of PBMCs. These receptors were taken from a woman aged 40 to 50 in good health and CMV-seropositive. CDR3s include the opening cysteine and the closing phenylalanine or tryptophan. The D gene is left open where the match is weak. Size is stated for part of the rows, as once, few or many counts, or as a class when the clone is expanded.

V gene: TRBV25-1
clone size: -
D gene: -
J gene: TRBJ2-5
CDR3 protein: CASSEPGREETQYF
CDR3 DNA: TGTGCCAGCAGTGAACCAGGCAGGGAAGAGACCCAGTACTTC

V gene: TRBV5-6
clone size: -
D gene: -
J gene: TRBJ2-4
CDR3 protein: CASSLGGLAKNSQYF
CDR3 DNA: TGTGCCAGCAGCTTGGGGGGCTTAGCCAAAAACAGTCAGTACTTC

V gene: TRBV28
clone size: -
D gene: -
J gene: TRBJ1-6
CDR3 protein: CASEISYNSPLHF
CDR3 DNA: TGTGCCAGCGAGATCTCCTATAATTCACCCCTCCACTTT

V gene: TRBV7-9
clone size: once
D gene: -
J gene: TRBJ2-7
CDR3 protein: CASSLARGLSSYEQYF
CDR3 DNA: TGTGCCAGCAGCTTAGCCCGAGGATTAAGCTCCTACGAGCAGTACTTC

V gene: TRBV6-5
clone size: -
D gene: TRBD2
J gene: TRBJ2-3
CDR3 protein: CASRPSLAGVRQYF
CDR3 DNA: TGTGCCAGCAGACCCTCACTAGCGGGAGTGAGGCAGTATTTT

V gene: TRBV11-2
clone size: -
D gene: -
J gene: TRBJ1-3
CDR3 protein: CASSLDPGSGNTIYF
CDR3 DNA: TGTGCCAGCAGCTTAGATCCCGGCTCTGGAAACACCATATATTTT

V gene: TRBV27
clone size: -
D gene: TRBD2
J gene: TRBJ2-3
CDR3 protein: CASRPSGRPYTQYF
CDR3 DNA: TGTGCCAGCAGACCTAGCGGGAGGCCTTATACGCAGTATTTT

V gene: TRBV9
clone size: -
D gene: -
J gene: TRBJ1-6
CDR3 protein: CASSVLGGSPLHF
CDR3 DNA: TGTGCCAGCAGCGTTTTAGGCGGTTCACCCCTCCACTTT

V gene: TRBV28
clone size: -
D gene: -
J gene: TRBJ1-2
CDR3 protein: CASGGWGGNYGYTF
CDR3 DNA: TGTGCCAGCGGGGGGTGGGGGGGAAACTATGGCTACACCTTC

V gene: TRBV7-2
clone size: few
D gene: TRBD1
J gene: TRBJ1-2
CDR3 protein: CASSLTGQGNYGYTF
CDR3 DNA: TGTGCCAGCAGCCTAACCGGACAGGGCAACTATGGCTACACCTTC

V gene: TRBV11-3
clone size: -
D gene: TRBD2
J gene: TRBJ2-6
CDR3 protein: CASSFQRGTPGANVLTF
CDR3 DNA: TGTGCCAGCAGCTTCCAGCGGGGGACCCCTGGGGCCAACGTCCTGACTTTC

V gene: TRBV9
clone size: few
D gene: TRBD2
J gene: TRBJ2-5
CDR3 protein: CASSLYGGASGEETQYF
CDR3 DNA: TGTGCCAGCAGCCTCTACGGGGGGGCTAGCGGGGAAGAGACCCAGTACTTC

V gene: TRBV28
clone size: few
D gene: TRBD2
J gene: TRBJ2-7
CDR3 protein: CASSTGTSGSYEQYF
CDR3 DNA: TGTGCCAGCAGTACCGGGACTAGCGGCTCCTACGAGCAGTACTTC

V gene: TRBV19
clone size: -
D gene: TRBD1
J gene: TRBJ1-2
CDR3 protein: CASSIGLQGTFYGYTF
CDR3 DNA: TGTGCCAGTAGTATCGGCTTACAGGGGACATTTTATGGCTACACCTTC

V gene: TRBV4-3
clone size: once
D gene: -
J gene: TRBJ2-7
CDR3 protein: CASSQEGEGVYEQYF
CDR3 DNA: TGCGCCAGCAGCCAAGAAGGCGAGGGGGTCTACGAGCAGTACTTC

V gene: TRBV28
clone size: -
D gene: -
J gene: TRBJ1-1
CDR3 protein: CASSFTRSGNTEAFF
CDR3 DNA: TGTGCCAGCAGTTTCACGCGGTCTGGTAACACTGAAGCTTTCTTT

V gene: TRBV7-9
clone size: -
D gene: -
J gene: TRBJ1-1
CDR3 protein: CASSSFRGTEAFF
CDR3 DNA: TGTGCCAGCAGCTCTTTCCGGGGCACTGAAGCTTTCTTT

V gene: TRBV5-4
clone size: -
D gene: TRBD2
J gene: TRBJ2-5
CDR3 protein: CASSSRTSGETQYF
CDR3 DNA: TGTGCCAGCAGCTCCCGGACTAGCGGAGAGACCCAGTACTTC

V gene: TRBV13
clone size: -
D gene: -
J gene: TRBJ1-1
CDR3 protein: CASSIQNTEAFF
CDR3 DNA: TGTGCCAGCAGCATACAGAACACTGAAGCTTTCTTT

V gene: TRBV30
clone size: -
D gene: TRBD2
J gene: TRBJ2-2
CDR3 protein: CAWSFGSLAGTGELFF
CDR3 DNA: TGTGCCTGGAGTTTTGGGAGCTTAGCGGGCACCGGGGAGCTGTTTTTT

V gene: TRBV19
clone size: -
D gene: TRBD1
J gene: TRBJ1-2
CDR3 protein: CASSSLDRVSGYTF
CDR3 DNA: TGTGCCAGTAGTTCCCTGGACAGGGTTAGTGGCTACACCTTC

V gene: TRBV6-5
clone size: -
D gene: TRBD2
J gene: TRBJ2-3
CDR3 protein: CASSKIAGRSDTQYF
CDR3 DNA: TGTGCCAGCAGTAAGATAGCGGGCCGGTCGGATACGCAGTATTTT

V gene: TRBV15
clone size: -
D gene: -
J gene: TRBJ2-6
CDR3 protein: CATSRDGNARARTGANVLTF
CDR3 DNA: TGTGCCACCAGCAGAGATGGGAACGCCAGGGCGAGGACTGGGGCCAACGTCCTGACTTTC

V gene: TRBV5-1
clone size: -
D gene: -
J gene: TRBJ2-1
CDR3 protein: CASSLELRAGPIPDINEQFF
CDR3 DNA: TGCGCCAGCAGCTTGGAGTTGAGAGCGGGCCCTATCCCGGATATCAATGAGCAGTTCTTC

V gene: TRBV6-5
clone size: -
D gene: TRBD2
J gene: TRBJ2-3
CDR3 protein: CASSGLAGGPDTQYF
CDR3 DNA: TGTGCCAGCAGTGGACTAGCGGGAGGGCCAGATACGCAGTATTTT

V gene: TRBV4-3
clone size: -
D gene: -
J gene: TRBJ2-7
CDR3 protein: CASSPERGRAYEQYF
CDR3 DNA: TGCGCCAGCAGCCCCGAAAGGGGGAGAGCCTACGAGCAGTACTTC